The TCR beta chain under discussion was sequenced for a study of T-cell reconstitution after alpha-beta-depleted transplantation in children. The TCRbeta library was prepared with unique molecular identifiers. Each CDR3 protein gets one entry after TCRdb re-called the PCR reads with MiXCR. The table lists about 500,000 distinct CDR3 sequences, approximately 32% of them singletons. The sample in question was PBMCs from the stem cell graft donor, obtained from the stem cell graft. The sequence derives from a human donor who donated a stem cell graft to a child with aplastic anemia.

CDR3 DNA sequence: TGCGCCAGCAGCTCGGACTCAGTATACAATGAGCAGTTCTTC. It specifies CASSSDSVYNEQFF. The genes are TRBV5-1 and TRBJ2-1; perhaps TRBD2 as D (5 bases). Trimming shortened V by 3 bases and J by 4 bases, and 11 bases separated the two germline ends. This CDR3 has 14 amino acids. The germline gives CDR1 SGHRS, CDR2 YFSETQ.